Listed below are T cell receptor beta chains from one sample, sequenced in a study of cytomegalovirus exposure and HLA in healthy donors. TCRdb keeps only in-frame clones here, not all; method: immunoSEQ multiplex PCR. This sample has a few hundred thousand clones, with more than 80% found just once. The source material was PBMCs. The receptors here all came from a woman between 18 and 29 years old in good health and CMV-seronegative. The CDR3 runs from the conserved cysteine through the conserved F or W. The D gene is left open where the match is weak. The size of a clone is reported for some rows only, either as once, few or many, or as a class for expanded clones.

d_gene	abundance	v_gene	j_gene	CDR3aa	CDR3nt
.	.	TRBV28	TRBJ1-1	CASSSQDTEAFF	TGTGCCAGCAGTTCCCAGGACACTGAAGCTTTCTTT
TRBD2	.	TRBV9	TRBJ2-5	CASSVGASGIQETQYF	TGTGCCAGCAGCGTAGGGGCTAGCGGGATCCAAGAGACCCAGTACTTC
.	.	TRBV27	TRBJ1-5	CASSTSQGDSNQPQHF	TGTGCCAGCAGTACCTCCCAGGGTGACAGCAATCAGCCCCAGCATTTT
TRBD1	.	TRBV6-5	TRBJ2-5	CASSYGTTGQETQYF	TGTGCCAGCAGTTACGGAACGACAGGGCAAGAGACCCAGTACTTC
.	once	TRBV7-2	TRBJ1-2	CASSPDVWPPGGYGYTF	TGTGCCAGCAGCCCCGACGTGTGGCCCCCGGGGGGCTATGGCTACACCTTC
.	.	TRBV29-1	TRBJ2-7	CSVGDSSKQYF	TGCAGCGTTGGGGACTCGTCCAAGCAGTACTTC
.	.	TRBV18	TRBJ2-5	CASSPLTRETQYF	TGTGCCAGCTCACCCCTGACTAGGGAGACCCAGTACTTC
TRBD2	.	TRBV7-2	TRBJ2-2	CASSLRGTSGTNTGELFF	TGTGCCAGCAGCCTAAGGGGGACTAGCGGGACGAACACCGGGGAGCTGTTTTTT
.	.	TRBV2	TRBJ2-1	CASSPNMDNEQFF	TGTGCCAGCAGTCCAAACATGGACAATGAGCAGTTCTTC
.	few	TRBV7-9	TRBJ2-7	CAIPGAAGGAYEQYF	TGTGCCATCCCCGGGGCTGCAGGCGGGGCCTACGAGCAGTACTTC
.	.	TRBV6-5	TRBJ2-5	CASSYTDDQGSQYF	TGTGCCAGCAGTTACACGGACGACCAGGGGTCCCAGTACTTC
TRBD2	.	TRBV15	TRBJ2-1	CATSRGLAGGSSYNEQFF	TGTGCCACCAGCAGAGGACTAGCGGGAGGGAGCTCCTACAATGAGCAGTTCTTC
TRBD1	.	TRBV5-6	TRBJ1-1	CASSPRQGGTEAFF	TGTGCCAGCAGCCCACGACAGGGGGGGACTGAAGCTTTCTTT
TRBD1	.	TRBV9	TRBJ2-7	CASSVGGQGAIHEQYF	TGTGCCAGCAGCGTAGGTGGACAGGGGGCTATCCACGAGCAGTACTTC
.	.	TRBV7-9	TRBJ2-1	CASSLGATTYNEQFF	TGTGCCAGCAGCTTAGGGGCCACCACCTACAATGAGCAGTTCTTC
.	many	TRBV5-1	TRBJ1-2	CASSPTADSNYGYTF	TGCGCCAGCAGCCCCACAGCGGACAGTAACTATGGCTACACCTTC